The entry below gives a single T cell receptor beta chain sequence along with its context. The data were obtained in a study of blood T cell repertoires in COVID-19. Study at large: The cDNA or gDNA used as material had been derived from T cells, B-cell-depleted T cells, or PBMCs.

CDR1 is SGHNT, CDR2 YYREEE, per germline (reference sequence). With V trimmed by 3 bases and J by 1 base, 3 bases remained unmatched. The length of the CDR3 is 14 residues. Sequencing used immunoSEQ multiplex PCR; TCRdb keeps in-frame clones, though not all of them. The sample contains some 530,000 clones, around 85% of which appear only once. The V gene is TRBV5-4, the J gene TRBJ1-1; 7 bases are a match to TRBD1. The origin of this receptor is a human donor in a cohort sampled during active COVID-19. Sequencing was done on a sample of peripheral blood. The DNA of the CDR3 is TGTGCCAGCAGCTACGGGACAGAGAACACTGAAGCTTTCTTT. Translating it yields CASSYGTENTEAFF. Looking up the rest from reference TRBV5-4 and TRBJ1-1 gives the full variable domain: ETGVTQSPTHLIKTRGQQVTLRCSSQSGHNTVSWYQQALGQGPQFIFQYYREEENGRGNFPPRFSGLQFPNYSSELNVNALELDDSALYLCASSYGTENTEAFFGQGTRLTVV.